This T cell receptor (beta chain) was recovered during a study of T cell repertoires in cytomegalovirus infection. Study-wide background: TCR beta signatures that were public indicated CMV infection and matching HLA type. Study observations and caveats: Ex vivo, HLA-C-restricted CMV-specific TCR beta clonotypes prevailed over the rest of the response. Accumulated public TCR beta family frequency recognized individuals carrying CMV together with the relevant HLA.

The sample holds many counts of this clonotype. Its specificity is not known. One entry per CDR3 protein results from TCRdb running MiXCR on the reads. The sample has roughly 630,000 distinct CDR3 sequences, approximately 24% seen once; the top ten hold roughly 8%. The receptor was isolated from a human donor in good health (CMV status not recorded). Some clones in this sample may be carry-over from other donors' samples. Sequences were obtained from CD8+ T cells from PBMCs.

CDR3 protein: CASRPGRVPDTQYF. CDR3 DNA: TGTGCCAGCAGACCAGGGAGGGTACCAGATACGCAGTATTTT. V is TRBV28 and J is TRBJ2-3, with 7 bases lining up with TRBD2. The CDR3 contains 14 residues. In germline, CDR1 is MDHEN, CDR2 SYDVKM. V trimming: 6 bases; J trimming: 4 bases; junction bases outside the gene matches: 7.